This T cell receptor (beta chain) was found in a study of T cell responses to AZD1222 COVID-19 vaccine. Findings and caveats of the study: Spike-specific TCR breadth and depth rose after two AZD1222 doses. Seropositive status at baseline applied to only a handful of AZD1222 recipients. White British ancestry dominated among donors, who included more females, and clonal diversity was possibly underestimated. Spike as a whole was targeted by vaccine-associated CD4 TCRs, dominant at 160-218 and 743-854.

The table came from immunoSEQ multiplex PCR; TCRdb's copy has only in-frame clones and leaves some out. The data contain about 130,000 clones, roughly 90% of them seen just once; the ten biggest clones take up under 3.5%. In this sample, this clone turned up a few times. The antigen is not known. CDR1 is SGHRS and CDR2 is YFSETQ in the germline V gene. V gave up 0 bases and J gave up 4 bases, with 13 bases separating them. The CDR3 has 15 amino acids. The starting material was peripheral blood, obtained on day 0 of AZD1222 vaccination. The chain combines TRBV5-1 with TRBJ1-1, with no clear D. The clonotype was recovered from an adult in good health. The CDR3 DNA sequence: TGCGCCAGCAGCTTGGCCAAGGGAGAGAGCACTGAAGCTTTCTTT. Protein product: CASSLAKGESTEAFF.